The clone carrying this TCR beta chain was counted ten times or more. What it binds is not known. The data originate from a study of identical twins. The study's findings and limits: Donors were not followed over many years; analysis was cross-sectional.

Per the germline V gene, CDR1 is LGHNA and CDR2 is YSLEER. CDR3 length: 15 residues. V was clipped by 1 base and J by 0 bases, with 9 bases between them. Unique molecular identifiers were in the cDNA, with template-switch universal primer binding. TCRdb called the 5' RACE reads again in MiXCR, with one record for every CDR3 protein. The data show 690,000 or so distinct CDR3 sequences, roughly 6.2% seen once. The rearrangement joins TRBV4-3 to TRBJ1-1; D not resolved. The sequence came from a young man in good health. Sequenced sample: naive T cells sorted from blood. CDR3 loop: CASSQVAEMNTEAFF. The CDR3 DNA sequence: TGCGCCAGCAGCCAAGTGGCAGAGATGAACACTGAAGCTTTCTTT.